These 19 T cell receptor beta chains came from one sample sequenced in a study of PD-L1 blockade in urothelial cancer (dated by TCRdb to 2015 to 2018). The library was prepared using the immunoSEQ multiplex PCR assay. TCRdb took over this immuneACCESS table, retaining in-frame rearrangements with V and J assigned. Such tables are incomplete; in checked studies, under half of the missing clones stem from an unresolved V gene, and the remainder is unexplained. This sample is represented by 70,000 to 75,000 clones; approximately 88% of them were singletons. Around 3.3% of the sample is in the top ten clones. The material was PBMCs, obtained around atezolizumab (anti-PD-L1) treatment. The receptors originated from a man in his 60s with urothelial cancer.

This chain uses TRBV19 with TRBJ2-1; 13 nucleotides agree with TRBD2. The CDR3 length is 19 residues. CDR1 LNHDA and CDR2 SQIVND come from the germline V gene (reference sequence). V was pared by 2 bases and J by 0 bases, with 7 bases of the junction left unmatched. The CDR3 sequence is CASSISGLAGASSYNEQFF. The CDR3 DNA is TGTGCCAGTAGTATATCCGGACTAGCGGGGGCGAGCTCCTACAATGAGCAGTTCTTC.

The rearrangement links TRBV28 to TRBJ2-3; maybe TRBD2 (5 bases). V was cut by 6 bases and J by 10 bases, with 14 bases left in between. The CDR3 spans 12 residues. Germline CDR1 reads MDHEN; CDR2 reads SYDVKM. The CDR3 bases are TGTGCCAGCAGGTCTCCTCCAGCGGCGCAGTATTTT. It translates to CASRSPPAAQYF.

This chain joins TRBV28 and TRBJ2-7; TRBD2 matches 11 bases. The ends lost 10 bases at V and 7 bases at J; junction bases unmatched: 9. Per the germline V gene, CDR1 is MDHEN and CDR2 is SYDVKM. The CDR3 has 13 amino acids. The CDR3 is CAITSGRLTEQYF. The CDR3 DNA reads as TGTGCCATCACTAGCGGGAGACTGACTGAGCAGTACTTC. The variable domain in full, completed from reference TRBV28 and TRBJ2-7, reads DVKVTQSSRYLVKRTGEKVFLECVQDMDHENMFWYRQDPGLGLRLIYFSYDVKMKEKGDIPEGYSVSREKKERFSLILESASTNQTSMYLCAITSGRLTEQYFGPGTRLTVT.

The CDR3, as DNA: TGCGCCAGCAGCTTGAGTAGCGGGGACACAGATACGCAGTATTTT. Translation gives CASSLSSGDTDTQYF. The V and J genes are TRBV5-1 and TRBJ2-3; 8 nucleotides agree with TRBD2. The V segment lost 1 base and the J segment 2 bases; nucleotides outside the gene matches: 3. The germline V gene encodes CDR1 SGHRS and CDR2 YFSETQ. The CDR3 is 15 residues long.

V and J are TRBV6-1 and TRBJ2-2, with D possibly matching TRBD1 (6 bases). This CDR3 has 15 residues. V was clipped by 8 bases and J by 6 bases, with 19 bases between them. Germline-derived CDR1 and CDR2 are MNHNS and SASEGT. CDR3 sequence reads: CASRLSLGGPGELFF. CDR3 DNA sequence: TGTGCCAGCCGCTTAAGCCTAGGGGGACCCGGGGAGCTGTTTTTT.

The CDR3 bases are TGTGCCAGCAGCCCTAGTACCGGGACAGCACAAGAGACCCAGTACTTC. It codes for CASSPSTGTAQETQYF. The rearrangement joins TRBV7-9 to TRBJ2-5; 7 nucleotides line up with TRBD1. J gave up 2 bases and V 5 bases, and 11 bases lay outside the gene matches. Germline V gene sequence: CDR1 SEHNR, CDR2 FQNEAQ (reference sequence). The CDR3 sequence is 16 residues long.

The chain combines TRBV7-9 with TRBJ2-1; 7 positions match TRBD1. Germline trimming cut 3 bases from V and 6 bases from J; bases unmatched to any gene: 5. Germline CDR1 and CDR2: SEHNR and FQNEAQ (reference sequence). There are 14 residues in the CDR3. The CDR3 DNA reads TGTGCCAGCAGCTTTTGGGACAGTTCCAATGAGCAGTTCTTC. Protein: CASSFWDSSNEQFF.

The rearrangement uses TRBV5-6 and TRBJ1-4, with a weak D call TRBD1 (6 bases). With 3 bases removed from V and 0 bases from J, the gap between germline ends came to 15 bases. Germline CDR1 is SGHDT and CDR2 is YYEEEE. This CDR3 spans 17 amino acids. The CDR3 DNA reads as TGTGCCAGCAGCTCGGTTCCGGACAGTGCAACTAATGAAAAACTGTTTTTT. Its protein product is CASSSVPDSATNEKLFF.

The J gene is TRBJ2-5, the V gene TRBV9, with TRBD2 identical over 9 bases. The CDR3 sequence is 14 residues long. The germline CDR1 and CDR2 sequences are SGDLS and YYNGEE. Unmatched junction bases numbered 4, after V lost 6 bases and J lost 1 base. The chain's CDR3 is CASNQAGGQETQYF. CDR3 in DNA: TGTGCCAGCAACCAAGCGGGGGGCCAAGAGACCCAGTACTTC.

This clone occurred once. J is TRBJ2-7 and V is TRBV28; 9 bases match TRBD1. The germline CDR1 and CDR2 sequences are MDHEN and SYDVKM. This CDR3 has 14 residues. V gave up 4 bases and J gave up 4 bases; unmatched junction bases: 5. The CDR3 coding sequence is TGTGCCAGCAGTTATGGGACAGGGCCTTACGAGCAGTACTTC. Protein product: CASSYGTGPYEQYF.

The V and J genes are TRBV11-2 and TRBJ2-3; possibly TRBD2 for D (6 bases). Germline V gene sequence: CDR1 SGHAT, CDR2 FQNNGV. The CDR3 totals 18 residues. The ends were cut back, 2 bases at V and 1 base at J, with 19 bases in the middle. As DNA, the CDR3 is TGTGCCAGCAGCTTATGGCGGGGCTTCGGGGTGGGCACAGATACGCAGTATTTT. The encoded protein is CASSLWRGFGVGTDTQYF.

The CDR3 coding sequence is TGTGCCAGCTCACCAGACAGGGCCACTGAAGCTTTCTTT. As protein: CASSPDRATEAFF. V is TRBV18 and J is TRBJ1-1, with 7 bases matching TRBD1. In germline, CDR1 is KGHSH, CDR2 LQKENI. The CDR3 runs 13 residues. V lost 2 bases, J lost 4 bases, and 1 base stayed unmatched.

A few counts support this clone. V gene TRBV2 combines with J gene TRBJ1-2; 7 bases align to TRBD1. The V and J ends lost 4 bases and 4 bases, in that order; junction bases with no gene match: 9. Germline V gene lookup returns CDR1 SNHLY and CDR2 FYNNEI. The CDR3 extends over 15 amino acids. In nucleotides, the CDR3 is TGTGCCAGCAGTGCTGAGGACAGGAGTTTCTATGGCTACACCTTC. Amino acid sequence: CASSAEDRSFYGYTF.

CDR3 DNA sequence: TGTGCCAGCAGCACGGACAGGGGCACTGAAGCTTTCTTT. Amino acid sequence: CASSTDRGTEAFF. The chain combines TRBV5-4 with TRBJ1-1; 9 bases map to TRBD1. Germline loops: CDR1 SGHNT, CDR2 YYREEE (reference sequence). CDR3 length: 13 amino acids. Germline trimming cut 4 bases from V and 4 bases from J; bases unmatched to any gene: 2.

This chain links TRBV19 with TRBJ1-5; D perhaps matches TRBD1 (5 bases). The CDR3 has 14 residues. In germline, CDR1 is LNHDA, CDR2 SQIVND (reference sequence). V was pared by 3 bases and J by 1 base, with 7 bases between. The CDR3 DNA follows: TGTGCCAGTAGTATGGGGCTCAGCAATCAGCCCCAGCATTTT. This sequence encodes CASSMGLSNQPQHF.

This chain links TRBV5-4 with TRBJ1-3, with D possibly being TRBD1 (5 bases). CDR3 length: 13 residues. CDR1 and CDR2 from the germline V gene are SGHNT and YYREEE (reference sequence). The ends were cut back, 2 bases at V and 5 bases at J, with 8 bases in the middle. The CDR3 protein is CASSLDSRNTIYF. The CDR3 DNA sequence: TGTGCCAGCAGCTTAGACAGCAGAAACACCATATATTTT.

This clone is a singleton in its sample. The chain combines TRBV5-1 with TRBJ1-1; D not resolved. The CDR3 is made up of 15 amino acids. The germline V gene encodes CDR1 SGHRS and CDR2 YFSETQ. Trimming took 0 bases from V and 0 from J, leaving 9 bases between them. This chain's CDR3 is CASSLGLAMNTEAFF. The CDR3 coding sequence is TGCGCCAGCAGCTTGGGGCTGGCAATGAACACTGAAGCTTTCTTT. The whole variable domain, remainder taken from reference TRBV5-1 and TRBJ1-1, is KAGVTQTPRYLIKTRGQQVTLSCSPISGHRSVSWYQQTPGQGLQFLFEYFSETQRNKGNFPGRFSGRQFSNSRSEMNVSTLELGDSALYLCASSLGLAMNTEAFFGQGTRLTVV.

The chain is built from TRBV4-1 and TRBJ1-4; D unclear. V lost 0 bases and J 8 bases, leaving 10 bases between the germline ends. This CDR3 has 14 amino acids. Germline V lookup: CDR1 MGHRA, CDR2 YSYEKL. CDR3 coding DNA: TGCGCCAGCAGCCAAGAAGGACTGCCGGAAAAACTGTTTTTT. This sequence encodes CASSQEGLPEKLFF.

The chain employs TRBV5-1 and TRBJ1-2, with TRBD1 as a possible D gene (6 bases). The CDR3 covers 12 residues. Germline CDR1 is SGHRS and CDR2 is YFSETQ. Deletions cut 0 bases from V and 8 bases from J, with 8 bases between. The CDR3 region is CASSLGTDGYTF. CDR3 bases: TGCGCCAGCAGCTTGGGGACAGACGGCTACACCTTC.